Given below is one TCR beta chain in context. Its antigen is undetermined. The data originate from a study of cytomegalovirus exposure and HLA in healthy donors. General study findings and limits: In an earlier analysis, productive rearrangement rates for most beta V segments clustered near 87% or 30%.

The CDR3 is 14 residues long. The V segment lost 5 bases and the J segment 7 bases; nucleotides outside the gene matches: 3. CDR1 is SGHRS, CDR2 YFSETQ, per germline. Primers: 60 Vbeta forward and 13 Jbeta reverse. Using immunoSEQ multiplex PCR, the repertoire was profiled, and TCRdb retains in-frame clones only, with some absent. The profile shows more than 150,000 clones, roughly 80% of them singletons. This sequence was found in a man aged 50-60 years in good health and CMV-seronegative. Sequences were obtained from PBMCs. The chain uses TRBV5-1 and TRBJ2-1, with 13 bases that match TRBD2. As DNA, the CDR3 is TGCGCCAGCAGGGGACTAGCGGGAAGGAATGAGCAGTTCTTC. Translated: CASRGLAGRNEQFF.